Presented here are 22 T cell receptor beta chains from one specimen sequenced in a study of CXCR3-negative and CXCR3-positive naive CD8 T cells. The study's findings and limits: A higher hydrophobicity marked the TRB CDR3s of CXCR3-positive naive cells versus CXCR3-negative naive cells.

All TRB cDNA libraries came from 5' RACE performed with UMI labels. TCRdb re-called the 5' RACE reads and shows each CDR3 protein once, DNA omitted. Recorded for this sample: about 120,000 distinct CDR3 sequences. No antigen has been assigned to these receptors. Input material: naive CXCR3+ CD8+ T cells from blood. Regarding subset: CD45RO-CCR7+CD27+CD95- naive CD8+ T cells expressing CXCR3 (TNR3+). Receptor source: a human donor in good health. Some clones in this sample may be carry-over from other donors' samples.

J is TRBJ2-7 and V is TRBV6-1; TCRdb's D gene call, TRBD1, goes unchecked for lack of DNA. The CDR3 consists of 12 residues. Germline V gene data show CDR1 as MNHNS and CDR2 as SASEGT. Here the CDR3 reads CASSETGLEQYF.

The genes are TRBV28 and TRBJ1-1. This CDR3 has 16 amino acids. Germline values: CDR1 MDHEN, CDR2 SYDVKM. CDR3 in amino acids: CASSLRSLVGGTEAFF.

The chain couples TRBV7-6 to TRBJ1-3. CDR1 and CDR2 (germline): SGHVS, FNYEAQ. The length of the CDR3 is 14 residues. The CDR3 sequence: CASSRELSGNTIYF.

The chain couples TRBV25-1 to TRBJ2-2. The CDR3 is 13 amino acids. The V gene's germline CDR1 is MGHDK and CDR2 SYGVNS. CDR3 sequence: CASSAGNTGELFF.

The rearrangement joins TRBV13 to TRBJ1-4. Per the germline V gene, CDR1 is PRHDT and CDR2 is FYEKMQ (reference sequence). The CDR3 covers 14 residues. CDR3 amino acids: CASSLRQDNEKLFF.

The CDR3 loop is CASSYREATNEKLFF. The chain employs TRBV6-5 and TRBJ1-4. Looked up from germline, CDR1 is MNHEY and CDR2 is SVGAGI. This CDR3 is built from 15 residues.

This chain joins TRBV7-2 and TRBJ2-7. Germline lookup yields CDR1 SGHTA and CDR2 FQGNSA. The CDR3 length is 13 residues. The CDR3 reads CASSFASSYEQYF. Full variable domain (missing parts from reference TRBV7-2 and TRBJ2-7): GAGVSQSPSNKVTEKGKDVELRCDPISGHTALYWYRQSLGQGLEFLIYFQGNSAPDKSGLPSDRFSAERTGGSVSTLTIQRTQQEDSAVYLCASSFASSYEQYFGPGTRLTVT.

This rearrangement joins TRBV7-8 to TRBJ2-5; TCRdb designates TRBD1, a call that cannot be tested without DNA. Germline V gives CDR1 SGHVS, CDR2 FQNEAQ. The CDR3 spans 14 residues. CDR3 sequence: CASTLLSGGETQYF.

The CDR3 spells CASSQGQRGTEAFF. The chain carries TRBV4-1 and TRBJ1-1; the TRBD1 assignment by TCRdb is unverifiable without DNA. Germline lookup yields CDR1 MGHRA and CDR2 YSYEKL. This CDR3 is 14 amino acids long.

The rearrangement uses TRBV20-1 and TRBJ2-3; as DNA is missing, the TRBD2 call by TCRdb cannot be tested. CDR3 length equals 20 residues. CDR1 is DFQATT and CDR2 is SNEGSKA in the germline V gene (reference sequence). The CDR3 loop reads CSAREQPGLAGISRTDTQYF.

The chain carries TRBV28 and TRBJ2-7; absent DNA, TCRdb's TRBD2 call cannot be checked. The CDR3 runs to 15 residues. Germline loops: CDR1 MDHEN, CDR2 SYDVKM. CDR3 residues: CASRARTRSSYEQYF. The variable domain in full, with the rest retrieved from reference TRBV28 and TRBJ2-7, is DVKVTQSSRYLVKRTGEKVFLECVQDMDHENMFWYRQDPGLGLRLIYFSYDVKMKEKGDIPEGYSVSREKKERFSLILESASTNQTSMYLCASRARTRSSYEQYFGPGTRLTVT.

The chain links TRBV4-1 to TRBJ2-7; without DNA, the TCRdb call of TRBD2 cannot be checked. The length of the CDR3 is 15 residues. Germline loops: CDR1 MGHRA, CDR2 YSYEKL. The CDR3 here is CASGVLAGGIYEQYF.

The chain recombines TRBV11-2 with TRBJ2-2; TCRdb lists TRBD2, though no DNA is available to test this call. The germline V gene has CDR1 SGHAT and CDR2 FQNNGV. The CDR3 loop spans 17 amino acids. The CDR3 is CASSLDAPSGRAGELFF.

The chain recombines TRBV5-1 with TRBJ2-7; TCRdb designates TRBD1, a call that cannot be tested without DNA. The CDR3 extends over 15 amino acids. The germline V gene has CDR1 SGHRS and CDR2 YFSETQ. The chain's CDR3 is CASSKETGPSYEQYF.

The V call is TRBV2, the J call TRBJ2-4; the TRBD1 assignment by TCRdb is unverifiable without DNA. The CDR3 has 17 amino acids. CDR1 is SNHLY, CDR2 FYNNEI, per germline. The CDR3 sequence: CASSGRNRDREENIQYF.

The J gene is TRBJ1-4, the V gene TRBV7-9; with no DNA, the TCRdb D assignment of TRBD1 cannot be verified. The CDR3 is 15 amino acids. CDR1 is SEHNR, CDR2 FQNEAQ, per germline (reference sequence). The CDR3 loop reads CASSLRTGYNEKLFF.

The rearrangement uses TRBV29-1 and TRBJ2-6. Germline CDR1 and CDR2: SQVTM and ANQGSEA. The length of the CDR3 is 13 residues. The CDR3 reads CSVLLSGANVLTF.

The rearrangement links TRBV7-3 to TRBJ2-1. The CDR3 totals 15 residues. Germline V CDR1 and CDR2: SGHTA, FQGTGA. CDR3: CASSLTEASYNEQFF.

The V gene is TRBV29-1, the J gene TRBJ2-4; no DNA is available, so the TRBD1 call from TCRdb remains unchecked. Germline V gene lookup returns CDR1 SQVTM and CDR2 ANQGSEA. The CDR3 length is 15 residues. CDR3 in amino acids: CSVEAPGKAGNIQYF.

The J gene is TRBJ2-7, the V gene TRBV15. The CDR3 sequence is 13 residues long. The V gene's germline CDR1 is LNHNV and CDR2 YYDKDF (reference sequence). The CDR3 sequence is CATRDRGSYEQYF.

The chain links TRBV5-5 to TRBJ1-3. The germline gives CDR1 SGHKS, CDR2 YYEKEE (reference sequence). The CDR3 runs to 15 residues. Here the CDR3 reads CASSLPGTSGNTIYF.

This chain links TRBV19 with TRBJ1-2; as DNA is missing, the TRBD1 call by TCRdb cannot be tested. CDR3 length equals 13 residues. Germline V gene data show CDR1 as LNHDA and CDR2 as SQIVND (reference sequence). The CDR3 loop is CASSIGTNAGYTF.